Shown below are 26 T cell receptor beta chains from a single sample sequenced in a study of cytomegalovirus exposure and HLA in healthy donors. PCR involved 60 Vbeta and 13 Jbeta primers. Libraries were prepared by immunoSEQ multiplex PCR; TCRdb keeps only in-frame clonotypes and omits some of them. The table records 150,000 to 250,000 clones, 82% of them present only once. The specimen was PBMCs. The source of these receptors is a woman aged 50 to 65 in good health and CMV-seropositive.

The V call is TRBV30, the J call TRBJ2-3, with 8 positions matching TRBD2. The CDR3 contains 14 residues. Germline V gene data show CDR1 as GTSNPN and CDR2 as SVGIG (reference sequence). With V trimmed by 5 bases and J by 4 bases, 8 bases remained unmatched. The chain's CDR3 is CAWEAAGAADTQYF. The CDR3 nucleotides are TGTGCCTGGGAGGCAGCGGGGGCCGCAGATACGCAGTATTTT.

This clone was observed a single time. This chain connects TRBV2 to TRBJ1-6; TRBD1 matches at 8 bases. Germline trimming cut 7 bases from V and 13 bases from J; bases unmatched to any gene: 12. Germline V gives CDR1 SNHLY, CDR2 FYNNEI. This CDR3 contains 14 residues. DNA for the CDR3: TGTGCCAGCATCCCGACAGGGGTGCCGCCCCCCCTCCACTTT. Translation gives CASIPTGVPPPLHF.

About this clone itself: A junction end diverges from the germline sequence, so it may reflect a read error. This chain links TRBV30 with TRBJ2-6, with 7 bases identical to TRBD1. This CDR3 comprises 16 residues. Germline CDR1 reads GTSNPN; CDR2 reads SVGIG (reference sequence). Here the CDR3 DNA reads TGTGCCTTGGCGCCAGGGGGTGTTTCTGGGGCCAACGGCCTGACTTTC. Protein: CALAPGGVSGANGLTF.

The CDR3 loop reads CASSLNGGTNTEAFF. The CDR3 region has the DNA TGCGCCAGCAGCTTGAATGGGGGCACGAACACTGAAGCTTTCTTT. V usage is TRBV5-1 and J usage is TRBJ1-1, with D possibly being TRBD1 (6 bases). This CDR3 comprises 15 residues. From germline, CDR1 is SGHRS and CDR2 YFSETQ. V lost 1 base, J lost 1 base, and 11 bases lay in between.

This rearrangement joins TRBV28 to TRBJ2-5; tentatively, D is TRBD2 (5 bases). Per germline, CDR1 MDHEN and CDR2 SYDVKM. This CDR3 spans 15 amino acids. V shed 2 bases and J shed 2 bases, with 12 bases lying between them. CDR3 region: CASSLGPDFQETQYF. DNA for the CDR3: TGTGCCAGCAGTTTAGGACCGGACTTTCAAGAGACCCAGTACTTC.

Turning to this clone: A read error may account for a junction end that differs from germline. V usage is TRBV5-4 and J usage is TRBJ2-4; D may be TRBD2 (5 bases). Per the germline V gene, CDR1 is SGHNT and CDR2 is YYREEE (reference sequence). The CDR3 loop spans 13 amino acids. The CDR3 spells CASHLEGKNSQYF. The CDR3 nucleotides are TGTGCCAGCCATCTCGAGGGCAAAAACAGTCAGTACTTC.

The CDR3 region has the DNA TGCGCCAGCAGCTTGACTAGCGGGAGTGAGACCCAGTACTTC. Translating gives CASSLTSGSETQYF. The genes are TRBV5-1 and TRBJ2-5; 11 nucleotides agree with TRBD2. The CDR3 covers 14 residues. V shed 1 base, J shed 5 bases, and the junction held 1 base outside the gene matches. The germline gives CDR1 SGHRS, CDR2 YFSETQ.

The chain recombines TRBV28 with TRBJ1-5; D unresolved. V lost 7 bases to trimming and J lost 3 bases, with 16 bases between them. In germline, CDR1 is MDHEN, CDR2 SYDVKM. This CDR3 region has 15 residues. CDR3 residues: CASMPGGPNNQPQHF. The CDR3, as DNA: TGTGCCAGCATGCCGGGAGGGCCCAACAATCAGCCCCAGCATTTT.

The chain combines TRBV6-5 with TRBJ1-6; TRBD1 matches 7 bases. The CDR3 totals 15 residues. The J segment lost 4 bases and the V segment lost 2 bases, leaving 2 bases of the junction unmatched. Looked up from germline, CDR1 is MNHEY and CDR2 is SVGAGI. The DNA for the CDR3 is TGTGCCAGCAGTTACGGGACAGAATATAATTCACCCCTCCACTTT. It encodes CASSYGTEYNSPLHF.

The V and J genes are TRBV11-2 and TRBJ1-2; tentatively, D is TRBD1 (5 bases). Trimming pared 3 bases from V and 4 bases from J, leaving 18 bases between. This CDR3 has 16 residues. The germline gives CDR1 SGHAT, CDR2 FQNNGV. The CDR3 is CASSFGEVGGGYGYTF. DNA for the CDR3: TGTGCCAGCAGCTTCGGGGAGGTGGGGGGAGGCTATGGCTACACCTTC.

CDR3 coding DNA: TGCAGCGTTGAAGCACTAGCGGGCAATGAGCAGTTCTTC. This sequence encodes CSVEALAGNEQFF. This chain joins TRBV29-1 and TRBJ2-1; 9 bases match TRBD2. After removal of 1 base from V and 6 bases from J, the junction contained 1 base not matched to a gene. This CDR3 contains 13 residues. CDR1 SQVTM and CDR2 ANQGSEA come from the germline V gene.

This chain joins TRBV7-9 and TRBJ1-4; 9 bases fit TRBD1. The ends lost 5 bases at V and 7 bases at J; junction bases unmatched: 5. Germline values: CDR1 SEHNR, CDR2 FQNEAQ (reference sequence). This CDR3 is 14 amino acids long. The CDR3 region is CASSAGQGFEKLFF. The CDR3 DNA sequence: TGTGCCAGCAGCGCGGGACAGGGTTTTGAAAAACTGTTTTTT.

The chain joins TRBV18 to TRBJ2-3; D remains ambiguous. Germline values: CDR1 KGHSH, CDR2 LQKENI. The V end was cut by 2 bases, the J end by 3 bases, with 9 bases between. The CDR3 length is 14 residues. CDR3 coding DNA: TGTGCCAGCTCACCAGTGGCGGAGACAGATACGCAGTATTTT. Encoded protein: CASSPVAETDTQYF.

The chain is built from TRBV28 and TRBJ2-7, with TRBD2 identical over 9 bases. V dropped 6 bases and J dropped 4; count of bases not matched to a gene: 10. The CDR3 is 15 amino acids. The germline V gene has CDR1 MDHEN and CDR2 SYDVKM. The CDR3 loop reads CASSRRGRAEYEQYF. DNA for the CDR3: TGTGCCAGCAGCCGACGCGGGAGGGCCGAGTACGAGCAGTACTTC.

V is TRBV27 and J is TRBJ1-2, with 7 bases that match TRBD1. This CDR3 comprises 14 residues. Germline V gene sequence: CDR1 MNHEY, CDR2 SMNVEV (reference sequence). V was pared by 7 bases and J by 4 bases, with 9 bases of the junction left unmatched. DNA for the CDR3: TGTGCCAGCAAAGGGGTACAGGGGAGCTATGGCTACACCTTC. This encodes CASKGVQGSYGYTF.

The rearrangement joins TRBV18 to TRBJ2-7; tentatively, D is TRBD1 (5 bases). The CDR3 is 15 residues long. The germline V gene encodes CDR1 KGHSH and CDR2 LQKENI. Deletions cut 0 bases from V and 4 bases from J, with 13 bases between. The CDR3, as DNA: TGTGCCAGCTCACCACCTCAGGGCGCGGTTTACGAGCAGTACTTC. As protein: CASSPPQGAVYEQYF. The whole variable domain, filled in from reference TRBV18 and TRBJ2-7, reads NAGVMQNPRHLVRRRGQEARLRCSPMKGHSHVYWYRQLPEEGLKFMVYLQKENIIDESGMPKERFSAEFPKEGPSILRIQQVVRGDSAAYFCASSPPQGAVYEQYFGPGTRLTVT.

The chain uses TRBV4-2 and TRBJ2-6; the D is unclear. Germline-derived CDR1 and CDR2 are LGHNA and YNFKEQ. The length of the CDR3 is 15 residues. With 1 base removed from V and 3 bases from J, the gap between germline ends came to 7 bases. The CDR3 region has the DNA TGTGCCAGCAGCCAAGCCGGGTTTGGGGCCAACGTCCTGACTTTC. Protein: CASSQAGFGANVLTF.

This chain uses TRBV7-2 with TRBJ1-1; TRBD1 is a possible D gene (6 bases). The CDR3 contains 15 residues. V shed 4 bases and J shed 4 bases, with 16 bases lying between them. Germline-derived CDR1 and CDR2 are SGHTA and FQGNSA. The CDR3 sequence is CASSSVPQGLTEAFF. The CDR3 DNA follows: TGTGCCAGCAGCTCCGTTCCCCAGGGGCTCACTGAAGCTTTCTTT.

The chain couples TRBV6-5 to TRBJ2-7; D is possibly TRBD2 (5 bases). Trimming took 4 bases from V and 0 from J, leaving 13 bases between them. The germline CDR1 and CDR2 sequences are MNHEY and SVGAGI. CDR3 length: 15 amino acids. This CDR3 is CASSFQDGGSYEQYF. DNA for the CDR3: TGTGCCAGCAGTTTCCAGGACGGAGGCTCCTACGAGCAGTACTTC.

This chain links TRBV27 with TRBJ2-5, with D tentatively TRBD2 (6 bases). This CDR3 is built from 14 residues. CDR1 MNHEY and CDR2 SMNVEV come from the germline V gene (reference sequence). Trimming pared 5 bases from V and 0 bases from J, leaving 10 bases between. CDR3 in amino acids: CASSVGDYQETQYF. The CDR3, as DNA: TGTGCCAGCAGTGTTGGGGACTACCAAGAGACCCAGTACTTC.

The CDR3 DNA follows: TGTGCCAGCAGCCACTTAGGACAGGGAGCTGGCGAGCAGTACTTC. The encoded protein is CASSHLGQGAGEQYF. The gene calls are TRBV4-2 and TRBJ2-7; 8 bases are a match to TRBD1. Germline V gene lookup returns CDR1 LGHNA and CDR2 YNFKEQ. Trimming at V came to 3 bases and at J to 6 bases, leaving 10 bases not matched to a gene. This CDR3 contains 15 residues.

V and J are TRBV4-3 and TRBJ2-1; D remains unclear. The ends were cut back, 4 bases at V and 8 bases at J, with 15 bases in the middle. The germline V gene encodes CDR1 LGHNA and CDR2 YSLEER. The CDR3 extends over 14 amino acids. CDR3 residues: CASSLTTYYDEQFF. As DNA, the CDR3 is TGCGCCAGCAGCCTAACGACTTATTACGATGAGCAGTTCTTC.

V gene TRBV18 combines with J gene TRBJ1-1; D might be TRBD1 (6 bases). V lost 4 bases, J lost 0 bases, and 15 bases lay in between. This CDR3 has 16 residues. Germline CDR1 and CDR2: KGHSH and LQKENI. The chain's CDR3 is CASSQLRDIMNTEAFF. The CDR3 coding sequence is TGTGCCAGCTCACAACTCCGGGACATTATGAACACTGAAGCTTTCTTT.

The chain combines TRBV7-2 with TRBJ2-5, with 12 bases lining up with TRBD1. Matching the DNA end better, TRBJ2-7 makes the J call doubtful. The CDR3 has 15 amino acids. Germline CDR1 SGHTA, CDR2 FQGNSA. The CDR3 coding sequence is TGTGCCAGCAGCTCTAGGGACAGGGGGCAAAACGAGCAGTACTTC. Its protein is CASSSRDRGQNEQYF.

This chain links TRBV4-3 with TRBJ2-3; TRBD2 aligns across 12 bases. Germline trimming cut 1 base from V and 0 bases from J; bases unmatched to any gene: 11. The length of the CDR3 is 20 residues. Germline V lookup: CDR1 LGHNA, CDR2 YSLEER. Written as DNA, the CDR3 is TGCGCCAGCAGCCAAGTCCTAGCGGGGGGGCGTACGACTAGCACAGATACGCAGTATTTT. It yields the protein CASSQVLAGGRTTSTDTQYF.

V and J are TRBV6-6 and TRBJ2-7; TRBD2 matches 7 bases. The CDR3 covers 14 residues. The germline gives CDR1 MNHNY, CDR2 SVGAGI (reference sequence). V shed 0 bases and J 7 bases; nucleotides not matched to a gene: 6. The CDR3 region has the DNA TGTGCCAGCAGTTACTCTCGGGTAGCGGGTGAGCAGTACTTC. This codes for CASSYSRVAGEQYF.